This T cell receptor beta chain originates from a study of T cells after posttransplantation cyclophosphamide. Regarding the study as a whole: TRB overlap between skin or GI tissue T cells and blood was limited. After PTCy, TRB diversity resembled that of CNI/methotrexate controls. Later post-transplant blood repertoires were often dominated by donor CD8+ memory clones.

The assay was immunoSEQ multiplex PCR, and TCRdb's table has in-frame clones only and misses some. The sample has tens of thousands of clones, none seen only once; the top ten hold 2.7%. CDR3 length: 13 residues. The germline CDR1 and CDR2 sequences are KGHSH and LQKENI. With 6 bases removed from V and 3 bases from J, the gap between germline ends came to 9 bases. This clone came up many times. The antigen is undetermined. The source material was PBMCs. This chain links TRBV18 with TRBJ2-1; a weak D match, TRBD1 (6 bases). The clonotype originates from an older woman in good health, CMV-negative, and a related stem cell transplant donor. The CDR3 spells CASSSGHYNEQFF. CDR3 sequence (DNA): TGTGCCAGCTCGTCGGGACACTACAATGAGCAGTTCTTC.